This record covers a single T cell receptor beta chain. The protocol was immunoSEQ multiplex PCR, while the TCRdb copy is restricted to in-frame clones and leaves out a portion. Among 400,000 to 450,000 clones listed, about 92% were seen once. CDR3 size: 14 residues. Trimming removed 1 base from V and 0 bases from J, with 5 bases in between. Germline CDR1 and CDR2: LGHNT and FRNRAP. This sample was included in a study of Ad26.COV2.S vaccination and SARS-CoV-2 variants. Treatment of the sample: about 20 received Ad26.COV2.S at low or high dose, single or two shots; about 5 received placebo; per-sample allocation not given. Each sample was drawn 63 days after the first injection (of vaccine or placebo).

The receptor's source is a person aged 18-60 years who received the Ad26.COV2.S COVID-19 vaccine or a placebo. V and J are TRBV12-5 and TRBJ2-3; D gene ambiguous. Sequencing was performed on peripheral blood, taken in a trial of Ad26.COV2.S vaccine versus placebo. The CDR3 DNA is TGTGCTAGTGGTTTGGCCCAGAGCACAGATACGCAGTATTTT. Its protein is CASGLAQSTDTQYF.